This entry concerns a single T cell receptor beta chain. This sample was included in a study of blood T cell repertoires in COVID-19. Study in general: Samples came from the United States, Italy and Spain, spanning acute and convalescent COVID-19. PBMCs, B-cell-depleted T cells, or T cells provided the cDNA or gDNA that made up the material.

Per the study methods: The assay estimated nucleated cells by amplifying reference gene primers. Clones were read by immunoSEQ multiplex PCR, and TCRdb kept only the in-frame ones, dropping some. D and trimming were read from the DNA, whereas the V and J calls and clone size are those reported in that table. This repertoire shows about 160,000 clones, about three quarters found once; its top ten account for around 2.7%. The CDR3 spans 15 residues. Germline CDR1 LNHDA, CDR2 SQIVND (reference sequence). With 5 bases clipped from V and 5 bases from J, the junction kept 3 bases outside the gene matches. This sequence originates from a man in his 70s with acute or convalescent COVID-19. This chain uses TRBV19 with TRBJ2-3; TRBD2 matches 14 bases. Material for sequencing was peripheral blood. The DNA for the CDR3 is TGTGCCAGTAGTGGGACTAGCGGGAGTTTAGATACGCAGTATTTT. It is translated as CASSGTSGSLDTQYF. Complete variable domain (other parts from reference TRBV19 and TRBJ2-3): DGGITQSPKYLFRKEGQNVTLSCEQNLNHDAMYWYRQDPGQGLRLIYYSQIVNDFQKGDIAEGYSVSREKKESFPLTVTSAQKNPTAFYLCASSGTSGSLDTQYFGPGTRLTVL.